This T cell receptor (beta chain) was documented in a study of tumor and adjacent non-tumor tissue in lung cancer. Study-level information: Aged roughly 31 to 85 years, patients included nine to eleven men and about 5 women with stage I to III disease.

Whole-study findings and limits: Shorter survival was associated with higher TCR diversity in tumors. Normal lung showed higher cumulative top 100 clone frequency than tumor. Significantly higher TCR diversity was found in tumor than normal lung.

The template was RNA from unsorted bulk tissue. Three rounds of nested PCR, following a modified ARM-PCR protocol, produced the TCRbeta library. TCRdb independently ran MiXCR on the multiplex PCR reads; one entry per CDR3 protein. The table lists about 66,000 distinct CDR3 sequences, 73% of them singletons. In the case of this clonotype: Its antigen is currently unknown. One end of the junction is discordant with germline, which a read error may explain.

The CDR3 has 17 residues. Looked up from germline, CDR1 is MNHEY and CDR2 is SVGAGI. Sequencing used lung tumor tissue. This clonotype was sampled from a man in his 60s with non-small cell lung cancer. The chain carries TRBV6-5 and TRBJ2-2; TRBD2 matches 7 bases. The CDR3 is CDSSPSAGATNTGELFF. CDR3 sequence (DNA): TGTGACAGCAGTCCATCGGCGGGAGCGACGAACACAGGGGAGCTGTTTTTT.